These 25 T cell receptor beta chains were sequenced from one sample in a study of tumor-infiltrating lymphocytes in primary liver carcinoma. The source of the blood RNA was unsorted whole blood, and germline DNA was extracted as well. With 500 ng total RNA as template and a constant-region primer, TCR beta cDNA was made. The TCR beta library was amplified through three nested multiplex PCR rounds in a modified ARM-PCR procedure. TRBV1-TRBV30 forward and Cbeta reverse primers drove the first two roughly 9-cycle rounds. A single record per CDR3 protein comes from TCRdb applying MiXCR to the multiplex PCR reads. The sample has about 300,000 distinct CDR3 sequences, about 60% seen once. The sequenced sample was peripheral blood. The receptors derive from a man in his forties with primary liver carcinoma and hepatitis B virus infection.

This clonotype has a handful of counts. The gene calls are TRBV25-1 and TRBJ2-5, with a weak D call TRBD2 (6 bases). CDR3 length: 15 amino acids. The V end was cut by 2 bases, the J end by 2 bases, with 12 bases between. Germline V lookup: CDR1 MGHDK, CDR2 SYGVNS. CDR3 amino acids: CASSEGGGDQETQYF. Here the CDR3 DNA reads TGTGCCAGCAGTGAAGGAGGAGGGGATCAAGAGACCCAGTACTTC.

As for this clonotype: One end of the junction varies from germline; a read error may be responsible. Here the CDR3 reads CSVFPGWGMNNEAFF. CDR3 bases: TGCAGCGTTTTTCCGGGGTGGGGGATGAACAATGAAGCTTTCTTT. The chain is built from TRBV29-1 and TRBJ1-1, with D possibly being TRBD1 (5 bases). In germline, CDR1 is SQVTM, CDR2 ANQGSEA. The CDR3 is made up of 15 amino acids.

The chain recombines TRBV7-8 with TRBJ1-3; no clear D. Germline CDR1 is SGHVS and CDR2 is FQNEAQ. The V gene lost 4 bases and the J gene lost 6 bases, with 7 bases spanning the gap. The CDR3 has 12 residues. The CDR3 coding sequence is TGTGCCAGCAGCTCAACCATAAACACCATATATTTT. This gives the protein CASSSTINTIYF.

With respect to this clonotype: As the CDR3 is not closed by the conserved phenylalanine or tryptophan, this likely results from a read error. The rearrangement uses TRBV7-3 and TRBJ2-1; TRBD2 is a possible D gene (5 bases). The V and J ends lost 1 base and 10 bases respectively, with 11 bases between them. Germline V gene lookup returns CDR1 SGHTA and CDR2 FQGTGA. The CDR3 loop spans 13 amino acids. The DNA for the CDR3 is TGTGCCAGCAGCTTAAGGGAAGGAGGCGAGCAGTTCATC. Its protein is CASSLREGGEQFI.

As concerns this clonotype: A read error is possible here, since a much larger clone lies one base away. The chain is built from TRBV4-3 and TRBJ2-1; the D gene is possibly TRBD2 (5 bases). Looked up from germline, CDR1 is LGHNA and CDR2 is YSLEER. The length of the CDR3 is 14 residues. CDR3 in amino acids: CASSQDPGKVRQLF. The CDR3, as DNA: TGCGCCAGCAGCCAAGATCCGGGAAAAGTGAGGCAGTTATTC.

Regarding this clonotype: A much more abundant neighbour one base away suggests this may be a read error. V gene TRBV30 combines with J gene TRBJ1-1; no firm D call. Looked up from germline, CDR1 is GTSNPN and CDR2 is SVGIG (reference sequence). V was cut by 2 bases and J by 1 base, with 14 bases left in between. This CDR3 comprises 15 residues. CDR3 in DNA: TGTGCCTGGAGTCTAGCGGGATTTGGGAACACTGAAGCTTTCTTT. The encoded protein is CAWSLAGFGNTEAFF.

This clonotype was found once. At one end the junction does not follow the germline gene, possibly because of a read error. This chain links TRBV6-5 with TRBJ1-4; D gene ambiguous. CDR3 size: 13 residues. The germline CDR1 and CDR2 sequences are MNHEY and SVGAGI. The CDR3 nucleotides are TGTGCCACCGGTGTCGATGTAAATGAAAAGCTGTTTTTT. It encodes CATGVDVNEKLFF.

With respect to this clonotype: One end of the junction is discordant with germline, which a read error may explain. J is TRBJ2-5 and V is TRBV14; 7 nucleotides match TRBD1. Per the germline V gene, CDR1 is SGHDN and CDR2 is FVKESK. There are 12 residues in the CDR3. The CDR3 nucleotides read TGTACCAGCAGACGACAGGGTGAGACCCAGTACTTC. It translates to CTSRRQGETQYF.

The V gene is TRBV6-1, the J gene TRBJ2-3; TRBD2 matches at 13 bases. The germline V gene has CDR1 MNHNS and CDR2 SASEGT. V was clipped by 4 bases and J by 1 base; unmatched bases: 11. This CDR3 has 19 residues. CDR3 sequence reads: CASSAPRTSGSMGTDTQYF. CDR3 nucleotides: TGTGCCAGCAGTGCACCGAGGACTAGCGGGAGTATGGGCACAGATACGCAGTATTTT.

As concerns this clonotype: This may stem from a read error, because a much larger clone lies one nucleotide away. The rearrangement links TRBV12-3 or TRBV12-4 to TRBJ2-7, with D possibly called TRBD1 or TRBD2 (5 bases each). The CDR3 runs 14 residues. DNA of the CDR3: TGTGCCAGCACCCCACCGGGACGGAACTACGAGCGGTACTTC. This sequence encodes CASTPPGRNYERYF.

On this clonotype itself: A read error may produce the germline difference seen at one junction end. The chain uses TRBV28 and TRBJ1-2; 7 nucleotides match TRBD1. The CDR3 has 14 amino acids. Germline loops: CDR1 MDHEN, CDR2 SYDVKM. The CDR3 loop is CASSSPRGNYGYTF. The CDR3 nucleotides are TGTGCCAGCAGTTCACCCAGGGGGAACTATGGTTACACCTTC.

This clonotype has more than one count but fewer than ten. V and J are TRBV7-8 and TRBJ2-5; TRBD2 aligns across 14 bases. Per the germline V gene, CDR1 is SGHVS and CDR2 is FQNEAQ. V lost 1 base to trimming and J lost 2 bases; unmatched junction nucleotides: 3. The CDR3 totals 17 residues. CDR3 coding DNA: TGTGCCAGCAGCTTAGGACTAGCGGGAGGGGGGCAAGAGACCCAGTACTTC. This codes for CASSLGLAGGGQETQYF.

The chain's CDR3 is CASKALNSAYNEQFF. CDR3 coding DNA: TGTGCCAGCAAAGCCCTGAACAGTGCCTACAATGAGCAGTTCTTC. The chain is built from TRBV6-1 and TRBJ2-1; unclear D gene. The CDR3 is 15 amino acids. V was cut by 7 bases and J by 2 bases, with 15 bases left in between. The V gene's germline CDR1 is MNHNS and CDR2 SASEGT.

The chain has TRBV10-3 and TRBJ2-7; TRBD1 aligns across 12 bases. CDR3 size: 13 residues. CDR1 is ENHRY, CDR2 SYGVKD, per germline. V shed 8 bases and J 8 bases; nucleotides not matched to a gene: 7. CDR3 nucleotides: TGTGCCATCTGTGGGACAGGGGGCAAAAAGCAGTACTTC. It encodes CAICGTGGKKQYF.

A note on this clonotype: One base away lies a much larger clone, so this may be a sequencing read error. The rearrangement uses TRBV10-2 and TRBJ2-7; 8 nucleotides match TRBD2. The CDR3 length is 17 residues. J was trimmed by 0 bases and V by 2 bases; bases with no gene match: 9. Germline V gene sequence: CDR1 WSHSY, CDR2 SAAADI. CDR3 sequence reads: CASSETRSSGYSYEQYF. Written as DNA, the CDR3 is TGCGCCAGCAGTGAGACGCGATCTAGCGGGTACTCCTACGAGCAGTACTTC.

In the case of this clonotype: Relative to the germline gene, one junction end is altered; a read error may explain this. V and J are TRBV12-3 or TRBV12-4 and TRBJ2-1, with 10 bases fitting TRBD2. The CDR3 has 15 residues. The CDR3 DNA reads TGTACCAGCAGTTTACTAGCGGGACCATACAATGAGCAGTTCTTC. It codes for CTSSLLAGPYNEQFF.

The rearrangement links TRBV29-1 to TRBJ2-1; maybe TRBD1 (6 bases). CDR3 length: 16 amino acids. CDR1 is SQVTM and CDR2 is ANQGSEA in the germline V gene. Deletions cut 7 bases from V and 8 bases from J, with 27 bases between. The CDR3 sequence: CSASGRGGSDYDEQFF. The CDR3 DNA reads as TGCAGCGCCTCCGGCAGGGGTGGAAGCGATTACGATGAGCAGTTCTTC.

As to this clonotype: The junction shows a germline mismatch at one end, possibly a read error. This rearrangement joins TRBV12-3 or TRBV12-4 to TRBJ2-3, with a tentative D call TRBD2 (7 bases). The CDR3 length is 13 residues. CDR3 sequence (DNA): TGTGCCGGCAGTTTAGGGGGGGGAGATACGCAGTGTTTT. This gives the protein CAGSLGGGDTQCF.

On this clonotype: Germline and junction disagree at one end, which may indicate a read error. The chain links TRBV30 to TRBJ1-1; D not resolved. The CDR3 contains 13 residues. CDR1 and CDR2 (germline): GTSNPN, SVGIG (reference sequence). CDR3 sequence (DNA): TGTGCCTTGAGTGCGGATAGGAGGACTGAAGCTTTCTTT. It yields the protein CALSADRRTEAFF.

In this sample, this clonotype turned up a few times. The chain uses TRBV28 and TRBJ2-1; 7 bases map to TRBD1. Germline values: CDR1 MDHEN, CDR2 SYDVKM. V gave up 5 bases and J gave up 4 bases; unmatched junction bases: 11. The CDR3 is made up of 16 amino acids. The CDR3 protein is CASSIMGQNYYNEQFF. The CDR3 DNA reads TGTGCCAGCAGTATTATGGGACAGAATTATTACAATGAGCAGTTCTTC.

This sequence joins TRBV5-1 and TRBJ2-5; 10 bases fit TRBD2. This CDR3 region has 14 residues. Germline V gene sequence: CDR1 SGHRS, CDR2 YFSETQ. J gave up 7 bases and V 4 bases, and 7 bases lay outside the gene matches. The CDR3 protein is CASSLSGRTGTQYF. CDR3 coding DNA: TGCGCCAGCAGCCTTAGCGGGAGGACAGGGACCCAGTACTTC. Complete variable domain (other parts from reference TRBV5-1 and TRBJ2-5): KAGVTQTPRYLIKTRGQQVTLSCSPISGHRSVSWYQQTPGQGLQFLFEYFSETQRNKGNFPGRFSGRQFSNSRSEMNVSTLELGDSALYLCASSLSGRTGTQYFGPGTRLLVL.

Details on this clonotype: A read error may explain this, as a much larger clone is one base away. This rearrangement joins TRBV12-5 to TRBJ2-1, with D uncertain. Per germline, CDR1 LGHNT and CDR2 FRNRAP. This CDR3 is 12 amino acids long. The chain's CDR3 is CVSGPGSDEQFF. In DNA, the CDR3 is TGTGTTAGTGGTCCCGGTTCAGATGAGCAGTTCTTC.

To note about this clonotype: Its ends do not fully match the called genes, so a read error is possible. This chain joins TRBV5-1 and TRBJ1-6, with D maybe TRBD1 (5 bases). Germline CDR1 SGHRS, CDR2 YFSETQ. CDR3 length: 14 residues. CDR3 bases: TGTGCCAGCCAAGATACGGACACGAATTTACCCCTCCACTTT. This translates into CASQDTDTNLPLHF.

For this clonotype: Because the CDR3 is missing its conserved closing phenylalanine or tryptophan, this is likely a read error. The chain's CDR3 is CASSPRSGSDTQYL. The CDR3 region has the DNA TGTGCCAGCAGCCCGCGCTCTGGATCAGATACGCAGTATCTT. The chain uses TRBV7-9 and TRBJ2-3; D is unclear. Germline CDR1 and CDR2: SEHNR and FQNEAQ (reference sequence). The CDR3 covers 14 residues. V lost 5 bases, J lost 4 bases, and 13 bases lay in between.

This clonotype was observed once. The chain uses TRBV11-1 and TRBJ2-1, with TRBD2 identical over 8 bases. CDR3 length: 15 residues. Looked up from germline, CDR1 is SGHAT and CDR2 is FQDESV (reference sequence). V lost 8 bases, J lost 8 bases, and 14 bases stayed unmatched. The CDR3 DNA follows: TGTGCCAGCTGGATAACTAGCGGAGGTCGCGATGAGCAGTTCTTC. Translation gives CASWITSGGRDEQFF. Using reference TRBV11-1 and TRBJ2-1 for the parts outside the CDR3, the full variable domain is EAEVAQSPRYKITEKSQAVAFWCDPISGHATLYWYRQILGQGPELLVQFQDESVVDDSQLPKDRFSAERLKGVDSTLKIQPAELGDSAMYLCASWITSGGRDEQFFGPGTRLTVL.